This is a list of T cell receptor beta chains from one sample in a study of cytomegalovirus exposure and HLA in healthy donors. Repertoires were generated with immunoSEQ multiplex PCR, while TCRdb's copy carries only in-frame clones and drops some. The top ten hold 1.2% of the sample, which has roughly 300,000 clones, about 85% seen once. What was sequenced was PBMCs. These receptors were obtained from a woman aged 25 to 39 in good health and CMV-seropositive. CDR3s include the opening cysteine and the closing phenylalanine or tryptophan. D genes are given only for firm matches. The size of a clone is reported for some rows only, either as once, few or many, or as a class for expanded clones.

>NA|NA|TRBV19|TRBJ1-4
TGTGCCAGTAGTATAGATCCGTCGCAGGGGTTGGGGAAACTGTTTTTT
CASSIDPSQGLGKLFF
>NA|NA|TRBV29-1|TRBJ2-1
TGCAGCGTTGAGCCCTGGGCTAGAGATGAGCAGTTCTTC
CSVEPWARDEQFF
>NA|NA|TRBV2|TRBJ1-5
TGTGCCAGCAGTGAAGGGAGGGATAGCAATCAGCCCCAGCATTTT
CASSEGRDSNQPQHF
>NA|NA|TRBV5-1|TRBJ2-7
TGCGCCAGCAGGTCAAGGGGAGACTCCTACGAGCAGTACTTC
CASRSRGDSYEQYF
>NA|NA|TRBV30|TRBJ2-1
TGTGCCTGGAGCATGCGGACCGAAAATGAGCAGTTCTTC
CAWSMRTENEQFF
>NA|TRBD1|TRBV28|TRBJ1-1
TGTGCCAGCAGGGGTAGCGGACAGGGGGACACTGAAGCTTTCTTT
CASRGSGQGDTEAFF
>NA|TRBD2|TRBV15|TRBJ2-7
TGTGCCACCAGCAGAGATGGGGGACTAGCGGGTGCCTACGAGCAGTACTTC
CATSRDGGLAGAYEQYF
>NA|NA|TRBV9|TRBJ2-2
TGTGCCAGCAGCGGACAGGAGGGCACCGGGGAGCTGTTTTTT
CASSGQEGTGELFF
>NA|TRBD2|TRBV10-3|TRBJ2-1
TGTGCCATCAGTGGTTCTAGCGGGAGGGCTCCGAGTGATGAGCAGTTCTTC
CAISGSSGRAPSDEQFF
>once|TRBD1|TRBV6-1|TRBJ1-2
TGTGCCAGCAGTGTCGCTTCGGGACAGGGGGTCGATGGCTACACCTTC
CASSVASGQGVDGYTF
>NA|TRBD1|TRBV15|TRBJ2-1
TGTGCCACCAGAAGACCGGGACAGGGGGTGAGTGGTGAGCAGTTCTTC
CATRRPGQGVSGEQFF
>NA|NA|TRBV11-2|TRBJ1-1
TGTGCCAGCAGCTTTGGGCCAAACACTGAAGCTTTCTTT
CASSFGPNTEAFF
>few|NA|TRBV7-9|TRBJ1-1
TGTGCCAGCAGCTCCGGTGGGAACACTGAAGCTTTCTTT
CASSSGGNTEAFF
>few|NA|TRBV11-1|TRBJ2-7
TGTGCCAGCAGCCCAGGACTTCAAGGTGGCTACGAGCAGTACTTC
CASSPGLQGGYEQYF
>NA|NA|TRBV10-2|TRBJ1-5
TGCGCCAGCAGTGAGGTCACCAATCAGCCCCAGCATTTT
CASSEVTNQPQHF
>NA|NA|TRBV2|TRBJ2-7
TGTGCCAGCAGTAAGGACATCACCTACGAGCAGTACTTC
CASSKDITYEQYF
>NA|NA|TRBV29-1|TRBJ2-5
TGCAGCACCTTAAGAACAGGGGGGGTCCAAGAGACCCAGTACTTC
CSTLRTGGVQETQYF
>once|TRBD2|TRBV9|TRBJ2-2
TGTGCCAGCAGCGTTGAGCGGGAGAACACCGGGGAGCTGTTTTTT
CASSVERENTGELFF
>NA|NA|TRBV5-4|TRBJ2-2
TGTGCCAGCAGCGATGACACTCGAGGGGGGGAGCTGTTTTTT
CASSDDTRGGELFF
>NA|NA|TRBV6-1|TRBJ1-2
TGTGCCAGCAGGAAACAGACAGAGACTTATGGCTACACCTTC
CASRKQTETYGYTF
>NA|NA|TRBV29-1|TRBJ2-2
TGCAGCGTTGAAGAGGGGGTCGCGAACACCGGGGAGCTGTTTTTT
CSVEEGVANTGELFF
>NA|NA|TRBV6-5|TRBJ2-7
TGTGCCAGCCGCAGGGACAACTCCTACGAGCAGTACTTC
CASRRDNSYEQYF
>NA|NA|TRBV11-2|TRBJ1-2
TGTGCCAAAACAAGCAGAGGGGGAGTTAGGGGTAGATGGAACTATGGCTACACCTTC
CAKTSRGGVRGRWNYGYTF
>NA|NA|TRBV30|TRBJ1-1
TGTGTGGGTTCTGGGGTTATGAACACTGAAGCTTTCTTT
CVGSGVMNTEAFF
>once|NA|TRBV27|TRBJ1-2
TGTGCCAGCAGCCCACTACTGGGCAGAAAAAATAACTATGGCTACACCTTC
CASSPLLGRKNNYGYTF
>NA|NA|TRBV6-1|TRBJ2-3
TGTGCCAGCAGGGTGGGCCGCACAGATACGCAGTATTTT
CASRVGRTDTQYF
>NA|TRBD1|TRBV10-3|TRBJ2-7
TGTGCCACCAAGGACAGGGCCTACGAGCAGTACTTC
CATKDRAYEQYF
>NA|NA|TRBV6-5|TRBJ2-1
TGTGCCAGCAGGGCCACAGGAAGCTCCTACAATGAGCAGTTCTTC
CASRATGSSYNEQFF
>NA|NA|TRBV7-9|TRBJ2-7
TGTGCCAGCAGCCCGACCACCACTTCTTATGGGAGTCTATACGAGCAGTACTTC
CASSPTTTSYGSLYEQYF
>NA|NA|TRBV27|TRBJ1-1
TGTGCCAGCAGTTTTGGAGGGCCGGGGACTGAAGCTTTCTTT
CASSFGGPGTEAFF
>NA|NA|TRBV9|TRBJ2-1
TGTGCCAGCAGCCCTCCCTCAGACCATGAGCAGTTCTTC
CASSPPSDHEQFF
>NA|NA|TRBV19|TRBJ2-5
TGTGCTAGCAGGAGGAGCCCCCAAGAGACCCAGTACTTC
CASRRSPQETQYF
>NA|TRBD1|TRBV28|TRBJ2-7
TGTGCCAGCACTCTTCCCGGGACAGGGGCTGGGGAGCAGTACTTC
CASTLPGTGAGEQYF
>NA|NA|TRBV2|TRBJ1-1
TGTGCCAGCAGGCGTGCGGAGACGTCGAACACTGAAGCTTTCTTT
CASRRAETSNTEAFF
>NA|NA|TRBV28|TRBJ2-4
TGTGCCAGCAACCCTACAGTGGATCGTGGTCAGGGTACTGAAAACATTCAGTACTTC
CASNPTVDRGQGTENIQYF
>NA|TRBD1|TRBV7-3|TRBJ2-7
TGTGCCAGCAGCTTAACACCTCCGGGACAGGGGACGATTCGGTACTTC
CASSLTPPGQGTIRYF
>NA|NA|TRBV7-6|TRBJ1-1
TGTGCCAGCAGCTTCGGGCAGGTTCCGGGGGGCACTGAAGCTTTCTTT
CASSFGQVPGGTEAFF
>NA|NA|TRBV11-2|TRBJ1-6
TGTGCCAGCATCCTTGACCCTTGGGAGGATTCACCCCTCCACTTT
CASILDPWEDSPLHF
>NA|TRBD1|TRBV10-3|TRBJ2-7
TGTGCCATCAGTGCTGGGACAGGGGGCTACGAGCAGTACTTC
CAISAGTGGYEQYF
>NA|NA|TRBV28|TRBJ1-4
TGTGCCAGCAGTTTACGGGGGTCAACTAATGAAAAACTGTTTTTT
CASSLRGSTNEKLFF
>few|NA|TRBV11-3|TRBJ2-1
TGTGCCAGCAGCTTAGTAGGGGACGATGAGCAGTTCTTC
CASSLVGDDEQFF
>NA|TRBD2|TRBV7-9|TRBJ2-3
TGTGCCAGCAGCCCGGGACTAGCGGGAGGTAGAACAGATACGCAGTATTTT
CASSPGLAGGRTDTQYF